These T cell receptor beta chains were read from a single sample in a study of T cell repertoires in cytomegalovirus infection. TCRdb redid the calling of the reads with MiXCR, one entry per CDR3 protein. The data contain just under 550,000 distinct CDR3 sequences, about a quarter of them seen just once; the ten biggest clones take up approximately 13%. The sequencing input was PBMCs. The receptor set was obtained from a human donor in good health (CMV status not recorded). Some clones in this sample may be carry-over from other donors' samples. CDR3s include the opening cysteine and the closing phenylalanine or tryptophan. D genes are given only for firm matches. Clone size is not always given. Where it is, it says once, few, many or a class for expanded clones.

>NA|TRBV7-6|TRBJ2-2|TRBD2
CASSLGVSPGGTGELFF
TGTGCCAGCAGCTTAGGGGTCTCGCCGGGGGGCACCGGGGAGCTGTTTTTT
>NA|TRBV28|TRBJ2-6|NA
CASSFFRRGANVLTF
TGTGCCAGCAGTTTTTTCCGCCGCGGGGCCAACGTCCTGACTTTC
>many|TRBV6-2/TRBV6-3|TRBJ1-1|NA
CASSYFRGSAEAFF
TGTGCCAGCAGTTACTTCAGGGGTTCCGCTGAAGCTTTCTTT
>few|TRBV20-1|TRBJ2-7|NA
CSARDRKEQYF
TGCAGTGCTAGAGATAGGAAAGAGCAGTACTTC
>many|TRBV7-2|TRBJ2-3|TRBD2
CASSLQGTTSTDTQYF
TGTGCCAGCAGCTTACAAGGGACTACTAGCACAGATACGCAGTATTTT
>NA|TRBV7-3|TRBJ2-1|TRBD2
CASSLSLAGLGSYNEQFF
TGTGCCAGCAGCTTATCACTAGCGGGCCTCGGCTCCTACAATGAGCAGTTCTTC
>few|TRBV28|TRBJ2-6|NA
CAIAGREPSYSGANVLTF
TGTGCCATCGCCGGCCGGGAACCGTCTTATTCTGGGGCCAACGTCCTGACTTTC
>NA|TRBV5-1|TRBJ1-6|TRBD1
CASSNRGYSPLHF
TGCGCCAGCAGCAACAGGGGTTATTCACCCCTCCACTTT
>NA|TRBV19|TRBJ1-5|TRBD1
CASSFLGTGARQPQHF
TGTGCCAGTAGTTTTCTTGGGACAGGGGCGCGTCAGCCCCAGCATTTT
>NA|TRBV10-3|TRBJ2-1|NA
CAISEDPGSYNEQFF
TGTGCCATCAGTGAGGACCCAGGGTCCTACAATGAGCAGTTCTTC
>many|TRBV7-6|TRBJ2-1|TRBD1
CASSSQQGAVVNEQFF
TGTGCCAGCAGCTCGCAGCAGGGGGCAGTGGTCAATGAGCAGTTCTTC
>few|TRBV28|TRBJ2-7|NA
CASSFWGPDEQYF
TGTGCCAGCAGTTTTTGGGGGCCCGACGAGCAGTACTTC
>few|TRBV4-1|TRBJ2-2|NA
CASSRVIQDSPGELFF
TGCGCCAGCAGCCGCGTAATCCAGGATAGCCCCGGGGAGCTGTTTTTT
>NA|TRBV19|TRBJ2-3|NA
CASATADTQYF
TGTGCCAGCGCGACTGCAGATACGCAGTATTTT
>NA|TRBV6-2/TRBV6-3|TRBJ2-7|NA
CASRPPGTHYEQYF
TGTGCCAGCAGACCCCCGGGTACCCACTACGAGCAGTACTTC
>many|TRBV12-3/TRBV12-4|TRBJ2-1|TRBD2
CASRRPGGYNEQFF
TGTGCCAGCAGGCGACCGGGAGGGTACAATGAGCAGTTCTTC
>many|TRBV7-2|TRBJ2-1|NA
CASSQVYNEQFF
TGTGCCAGCAGCCAGGTCTACAATGAGCAGTTCTTC
>NA|TRBV6-6|TRBJ2-7|TRBD2
CASSSGLARTYAQYF
TGTGCCAGCAGTTCCGGACTAGCGCGTACCTACGCGCAGTACTTC
>few|TRBV12-3/TRBV12-4|TRBJ1-1|TRBD1
CASSQRTGPSGPSAFF
TGTGCCAGCAGCCAACGGACAGGGCCCTCGGGTCCCTCAGCTTTCTTT
>NA|TRBV5-1|TRBJ2-2|NA
CASSLQGGAGELFF
TGCGCCAGCAGCCTCCAGGGTGGGGCCGGGGAGCTGTTTTTT
>few|TRBV10-2|TRBJ1-2|TRBD1
CASWTGNDGYTF
TGCGCCAGCTGGACAGGGAATGATGGCTACACCTTC
>NA|TRBV27|TRBJ1-2|TRBD1
CASSSTTGGNYGYTF
TGTGCCAGCAGCAGTACGACAGGGGGAAACTATGGCTACACCTTC
>NA|TRBV27|TRBJ2-3|NA
CASSLSPSIAGDTQYF
TGTGCCAGCAGTTTAAGTCCTAGCATCGCGGGGGATACGCAGTATTTT
>NA|TRBV5-6|TRBJ2-1|TRBD2
CASSSVRLAGLKQFF
TGTGCCAGCAGCTCGGTAAGACTAGCGGGGTTAAAGCAGTTCTTC
>NA|TRBV5-1|TRBJ2-2|NA
CASSLPTPHTGELFF
TGCGCCAGCAGCTTGCCGACCCCACACACCGGGGAGCTGTTTTTT
>NA|TRBV12-3/TRBV12-4|TRBJ1-2|NA
CASSSSRGKGYTF
TGTGCCAGCAGTTCCTCCCGGGGGAAAGGCTACACCTTC
>NA|TRBV28|TRBJ2-1|NA
CASSLSGGPWDEQFF
TGTGCCAGCAGCCTTAGCGGAGGACCCTGGGATGAGCAGTTCTTC
>many|TRBV7-2|TRBJ2-4|TRBD2
CASSSGGSMIQYF
TGTGCCAGCAGCTCCGGCGGGAGTATGATTCAGTACTTC
>NA|TRBV4-1|TRBJ2-7|NA
CASSRPGNYEQYF
TGCGCCAGCAGCCGCCCAGGGAATTACGAGCAGTACTTC
>many|TRBV7-9|TRBJ2-3|NA
CASSLWGSTDTQYF
TGTGCCAGCAGCTTGTGGGGCAGCACAGATACGCAGTATTTT
>few|TRBV6-2/TRBV6-3|TRBJ2-7|NA
CASSYNAGIYEQYF
TGTGCCAGCAGTTACAATGCGGGAATCTACGAGCAGTACTTC
>many|TRBV7-8|TRBJ2-1|NA
CASSETTNNEQFF
TGTGCCAGCAGCGAGACTACTAACAATGAGCAGTTCTTC
>NA|TRBV11-2|TRBJ2-5|NA
CASSLEQGPIQTQYF
TGTGCCAGCAGCTTAGAGCAGGGTCCTATCCAGACCCAGTACTTC
>once|TRBV12-5|TRBJ2-1|NA
CASGLPGANEQFF
TGTGCTAGTGGTTTGCCGGGAGCCAATGAGCAGTTCTTC